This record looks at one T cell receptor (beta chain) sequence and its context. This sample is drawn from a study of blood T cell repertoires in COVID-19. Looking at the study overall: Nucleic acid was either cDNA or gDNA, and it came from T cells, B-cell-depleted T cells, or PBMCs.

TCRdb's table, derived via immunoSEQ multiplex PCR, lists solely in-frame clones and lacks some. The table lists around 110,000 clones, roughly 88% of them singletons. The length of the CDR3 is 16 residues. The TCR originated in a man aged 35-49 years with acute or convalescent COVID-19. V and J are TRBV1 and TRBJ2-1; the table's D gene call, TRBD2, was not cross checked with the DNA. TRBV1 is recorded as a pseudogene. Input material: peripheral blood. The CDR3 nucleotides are TGCACCAGCAGCCAAAGGACTAGCGGGCGCTACAATGAGCAGTTCTTC. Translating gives CTSSQRTSGRYNEQFF.